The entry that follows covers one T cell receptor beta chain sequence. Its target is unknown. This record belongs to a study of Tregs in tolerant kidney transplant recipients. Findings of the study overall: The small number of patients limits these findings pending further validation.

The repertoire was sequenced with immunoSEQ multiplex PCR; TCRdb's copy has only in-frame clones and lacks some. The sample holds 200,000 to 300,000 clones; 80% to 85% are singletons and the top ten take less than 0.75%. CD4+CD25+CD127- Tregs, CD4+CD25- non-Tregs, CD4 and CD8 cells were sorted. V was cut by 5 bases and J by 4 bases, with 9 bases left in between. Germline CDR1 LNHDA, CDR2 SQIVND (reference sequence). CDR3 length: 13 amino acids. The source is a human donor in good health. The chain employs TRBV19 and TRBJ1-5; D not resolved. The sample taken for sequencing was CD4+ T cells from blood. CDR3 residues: CASSLKWNQPQHF. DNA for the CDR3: TGTGCCAGTAGTCTCAAATGGAATCAGCCCCAGCATTTT.